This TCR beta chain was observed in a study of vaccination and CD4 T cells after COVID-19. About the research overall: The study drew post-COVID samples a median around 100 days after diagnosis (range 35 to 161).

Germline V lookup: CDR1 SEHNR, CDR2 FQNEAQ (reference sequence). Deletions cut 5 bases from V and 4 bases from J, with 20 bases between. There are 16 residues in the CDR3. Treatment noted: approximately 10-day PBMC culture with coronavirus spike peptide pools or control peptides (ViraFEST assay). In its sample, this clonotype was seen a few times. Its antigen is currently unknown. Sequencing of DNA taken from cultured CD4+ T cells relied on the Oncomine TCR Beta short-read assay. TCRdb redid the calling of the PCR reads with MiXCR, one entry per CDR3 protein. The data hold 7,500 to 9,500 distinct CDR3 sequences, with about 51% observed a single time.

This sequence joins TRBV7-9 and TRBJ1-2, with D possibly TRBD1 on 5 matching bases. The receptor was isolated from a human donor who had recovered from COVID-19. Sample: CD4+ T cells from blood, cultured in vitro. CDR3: CASSPNRGRASYGYTF. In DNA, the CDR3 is TGTGCCAGCAGCCCTAATCGCGGCAGGGCAAGCTATGGCTACACCTTC. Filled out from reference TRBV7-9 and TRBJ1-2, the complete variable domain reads DTGVSQNPRHKITKRGQNVTFRCDPISEHNRLYWYRQTLGQGPEFLTYFQNEAQLEKSRLLSDRFSAERPKGSFSTLEIQRTEQGDSAMYLCASSPNRGRASYGYTFGSGTRLTVV.